This T cell receptor (beta chain) was found in a study of beta chain features in type 1 diabetes. General study results and limits: Patients with type 1 diabetes carried fewer insertions and had more deletions at their VDJ junctions. Resolution of whether HLA type affects TCRB rearrangement was not achieved here. All four CD4+ subsets of Type 1 diabetes patients contained TCRB CDR3s that were moderately but significantly shorter. A greater similarity of naive, central memory and Treg TCRB repertoires was seen among patients than among healthy donors.

Sequenced material consisted of expressed TCRB transcripts (all of the isolated RNA was reverse transcribed). Using immunoSEQ multiplex PCR, the repertoire was profiled, and TCRdb retains in-frame clones only, with some absent. Here the sample spans about 160,000 clones, 7.8% being singletons. Each of the CD4+ naive, central memory, regulatory and stem cell-like memory populations was sorted via CD45RO/CCR7/CD25/CD127/CD95/CD27. This clone was seen more than once but under ten times. What it binds is unknown. V was pared by 4 bases and J by 4 bases, with 8 bases of the junction left unmatched. This CDR3 has 15 residues. Germline CDR1 and CDR2: SGHRS and YFSETQ.

The chain recombines TRBV5-1 with TRBJ2-5, with TRBD1 identical over 9 bases. The receptor comes from a woman aged 40 to 49 with type 1 diabetes. The sample consisted of central memory CD4+ T cells from blood. The CDR3 DNA reads TGCGCCAGCAGCCTCGGGACAGGGAGTACAGAGACCCAGTACTTC. This codes for CASSLGTGSTETQYF. Looking up the rest from reference TRBV5-1 and TRBJ2-5 gives the full variable domain: KAGVTQTPRYLIKTRGQQVTLSCSPISGHRSVSWYQQTPGQGLQFLFEYFSETQRNKGNFPGRFSGRQFSNSRSEMNVSTLELGDSALYLCASSLGTGSTETQYFGPGTRLLVL.